This passage covers 15 T cell receptor beta chains from one sample sequenced in a study of read filtering for tumor transcriptome and immune sequencing. From 300 to 400 ng of RNA, a library with molecular barcoded alpha/delta and beta/gamma adaptors was made. TCRdb passed the reads through MiXCR, listing each CDR3 protein once. The sample lists fewer than 150,000 distinct CDR3 sequences, approximately 12% occurring once. The sample taken for sequencing was a population of CD138-negative cells sorted from bone marrow. The receptors here all came from a donor at least 40 years old with multiple myeloma.

This clonotype occurred a few times. The chain couples TRBV20-1 to TRBJ1-2; D perhaps matches TRBD1 (5 bases). Trimming took off 0 bases at V and 6 bases at J, with 14 bases between the two ends. CDR1 is DFQATT, CDR2 SNEGSKA, per germline (reference sequence). The CDR3 is made up of 14 amino acids. This CDR3 is CSAREGTDSHGYTF. CDR3 DNA sequence: TGCAGTGCTAGAGAAGGGACGGATTCACATGGCTACACCTTC.

This clonotype was recorded many times. The chain carries TRBV7-2 and TRBJ2-1, with D possibly being TRBD1 or TRBD2 (6 bases each). The CDR3 is made up of 16 amino acids. V was shortened by 0 bases and J by 2 bases, with 11 bases between the two germline ends. Germline-derived CDR1 and CDR2 are SGHTA and FQGNSA. In nucleotides, the CDR3 is TGTGCCAGCAGCTTAGCGGAGGGGGGCCCCTACAATGAGCAGTTCTTC. As protein: CASSLAEGGPYNEQFF.

Notes on this clonotype: This probably arose from a read error, given a far larger clone one base away. The chain carries TRBV11-2 and TRBJ2-1, with D unclear. This CDR3 is 13 amino acids long. Germline CDR1 reads SGHAT; CDR2 reads FQNNGV. The CDR3 DNA sequence: TGTGCCTGCAGCCTGTCGACGGTCAATGAGCAGTTCTTC. Protein: CACSLSTVNEQFF.

This clonotype has ten or more counts. The chain couples TRBV7-8 to TRBJ2-2; D remains ambiguous. The CDR3 is 14 residues long. Per germline, CDR1 SGHVS and CDR2 FQNEAQ. Trimming shortened V by 4 bases and J by 4 bases, and 10 bases separated the two germline ends. In nucleotides, the CDR3 is TGTGCCAGCAGCTCCCCTAGTGGCACCGGGGAGCTGTTTTTT. It yields the protein CASSSPSGTGELFF.

Regarding this clonotype: A much larger clonotype is one base distant, so this may be a read error. This chain connects TRBV18 to TRBJ2-1; TRBD1 or TRBD2 may be the D gene (5 bases each). There are 15 residues in the CDR3. CDR1 is KGHSH and CDR2 is LQKENI in the germline V gene. The CDR3 here is CACSSRDVGYNEQFF. CDR3 nucleotides: TGTGCCTGCTCGAGCCGGGACGTAGGATACAATGAGCAGTTCTTC.

This clonotype showed up many times. The chain is built from TRBV28 and TRBJ1-2, with a possible D match to TRBD1 (5 bases). The V gene lost 5 bases and the J gene lost 0 bases, with 13 bases spanning the gap. The CDR3 runs 15 residues. The germline CDR1 and CDR2 sequences are MDHEN and SYDVKM. The CDR3 coding sequence is TGTGCCAGCAGTACCGACAGTCCTCCTAACTATGGCTACACCTTC. Its translation is CASSTDSPPNYGYTF.

This clonotype was detected ten times or more. V and J are TRBV24-1 and TRBJ2-1; D gene ambiguous. Trimming removed 0 bases from V and 0 bases from J, with 8 bases in between. Germline V CDR1 and CDR2: KGHDR, SFDVKD. This CDR3 is 16 amino acids long. CDR3 sequence: CATSDLGSFSYNEQFF. The CDR3, as DNA: TGTGCCACCAGTGATTTGGGCAGCTTCTCCTACAATGAGCAGTTCTTC.

This clonotype was counted at least ten times. The J gene is TRBJ2-1, the V gene TRBV12-3 or TRBV12-4; D not resolved. The CDR3 length is 11 residues. The V and J ends lost 6 bases and 10 bases respectively, with 10 bases between them. DNA for the CDR3: TGTGCCAGCAGCCCTCGGGCAGAGCAGTTCTTC. Residues: CASSPRAEQFF.

Ten or more counts support this clonotype. The rearrangement links TRBV20-1 to TRBJ1-4, with D perhaps matching TRBD1 (5 bases). CDR1 and CDR2 from the germline V gene are DFQATT and SNEGSKA (reference sequence). V was cut by 5 bases and J by 6 bases, with 13 bases left in between. The CDR3 sequence is 13 residues long. The CDR3 is CSAGAEGHEKLFF. The CDR3 coding sequence is TGCAGTGCTGGAGCAGAGGGACATGAAAAACTGTTTTTT.

This clonotype occurred many times. The chain is built from TRBV20-1 and TRBJ2-5; tentatively, D is TRBD1 (6 bases). V was cut by 0 bases and J by 5 bases, with 16 bases left in between. CDR1 and CDR2 from the germline V gene are DFQATT and SNEGSKA (reference sequence). The CDR3 spans 15 residues. CDR3 in amino acids: CSARDGGRVTETQYF. The CDR3 nucleotides read TGCAGTGCTAGAGATGGGGGCCGGGTCACGGAGACCCAGTACTTC.

Worth noting for this clonotype: It may be a read error: a sequence one base away is much more abundant. Here the CDR3 reads CALSVIDTQYF. CDR3 bases: TGTGCCTTGAGTGTTATAGATACGCAGTATTTT. The gene calls are TRBV30 and TRBJ2-3, with D hard to call. The CDR3 is 11 residues long. From germline, CDR1 is GTSNPN and CDR2 SVGIG (reference sequence).

This clonotype was recorded at least ten times. The chain combines TRBV11-1 with TRBJ2-1; the D is unclear. CDR3 length: 14 amino acids. V lost 8 bases, J lost 1 base, and 12 bases lay in between. CDR1 and CDR2 (germline): SGHAT, FQDESV (reference sequence). CDR3 in DNA: TGTGCCAGCGCTAGGGTTTCTTCCTACAATGAGCAGTTCTTC. Its translation is CASARVSSYNEQFF.

The chain recombines TRBV20-1 with TRBJ2-6, with TRBD1 matching 7 bases. Looked up from germline, CDR1 is DFQATT and CDR2 is SNEGSKA (reference sequence). Trimming removed 2 bases from V and 5 bases from J; junction bases left unmatched: 6. This CDR3 is built from 15 residues. This CDR3 reads CSARLTGARANVLTF. The CDR3 DNA is TGCAGTGCTAGATTAACAGGGGCTAGGGCCAACGTCCTGACTTTC.

This clonotype was seen repeatedly, ten times or more. The CDR3 here is CSASSRVGGNQPQHF. The CDR3 DNA is TGCAGTGCTAGCTCCCGGGTAGGGGGCAATCAGCCCCAGCATTTT. J is TRBJ1-5 and V is TRBV20-1, with TRBD1 as a possible D gene (5 bases). Germline loops: CDR1 DFQATT, CDR2 SNEGSKA (reference sequence). This CDR3 spans 15 amino acids. V shed 3 bases and J shed 2 bases, with 14 bases lying between them.

This clonotype has a count of ten or more. The V and J genes are TRBV6-5 and TRBJ2-1; D perhaps matches TRBD2 (6 bases). The length of the CDR3 is 14 residues. Trimming shortened V by 4 bases and J by 2 bases, and 9 bases separated the two germline ends. Germline V gives CDR1 MNHEY, CDR2 SVGAGI. The CDR3 loop is CASSFRETYNEQFF. CDR3 DNA sequence: TGTGCCAGCAGTTTTCGGGAGACCTACAATGAGCAGTTCTTC.